A single sample is the source of the 14 T cell receptor beta chains below, sequenced in a study of control samples from healthy donors and cancer patients. TCRdb's copy holds only in-frame clones and misses some; the assay was immunoSEQ multiplex PCR. The sample carries some 130,000 clones, under 95% recorded once. Sequencing was carried out using PBMCs. These TCRs come from a man over 45 with head and neck cancer.

V is TRBV3-1 (or the pseudogene TRBV3-2) and J is TRBJ2-3; TRBD2 aligns across 9 bases. Germline V lookup: CDR1 LGHDT, CDR2 YNNKEL (reference sequence). The CDR3 sequence is 15 residues long. Losses at the gene ends were 2 bases for V and 5 bases for J; bases not matched to a gene: 5. The CDR3 nucleotides read TGTGCCAGCAGCCAACCGGCGGGGGGGCGAGATACGCAGTATTTT. Its translation is CASSQPAGGRDTQYF.

The chain couples TRBV4-3 to TRBJ2-7; D may be TRBD2 (6 bases). Looked up from germline, CDR1 is LGHNA and CDR2 is YSLEER. This CDR3 contains 14 residues. Trimming took off 1 base at V and 7 bases at J, with 14 bases between the two ends. This CDR3 reads CASSQVPGVKEQYF. CDR3 DNA sequence: TGCGCCAGCAGCCAAGTCCCGGGGGTTAAAGAGCAGTACTTC.

V is TRBV3-1 (or the pseudogene TRBV3-2) and J is TRBJ1-1; D unclear. V was shortened by 5 bases and J by 1 base, with 11 bases between the two germline ends. CDR3 length: 14 residues. The germline V gene encodes CDR1 LGHDT and CDR2 YNNKEL (reference sequence). The CDR3 nucleotides are TGTGCCAGCAGCGGGAGTTCCCAGAACACTGAAGCTTTCTTT. Residues: CASSGSSQNTEAFF.

V and J are TRBV6-5 and TRBJ2-7; 9 positions agree with TRBD1. The trim removed 6 bases at V and 0 bases at J, leaving 6 bases unmatched. The CDR3 is made up of 15 amino acids. Per the germline V gene, CDR1 is MNHEY and CDR2 is SVGAGI. This CDR3 is CASRTGTGSSYEQYF. The DNA for the CDR3 is TGTGCCAGCAGGACCGGGACAGGGAGCTCCTACGAGCAGTACTTC.

This chain joins TRBV6-1 and TRBJ2-1; D ambiguous. Germline V gene lookup returns CDR1 MNHNS and CDR2 SASEGT. Trimming pared 3 bases from V and 10 bases from J, leaving 7 bases between. There are 11 residues in the CDR3. The CDR3 DNA reads TGTGCCAGCAGTGAGGGGTGGGAGCAGTTCTTC. Encoded protein: CASSEGWEQFF.

V gene TRBV7-2 combines with J gene TRBJ1-3; possible D gene TRBD1, 5 bases. The CDR3 totals 17 residues. The V and J ends lost 4 bases and 9 bases respectively, with 25 bases between them. Germline V gives CDR1 SGHTA, CDR2 FQGNSA. Here the CDR3 DNA reads TGTGCCAGCAGCTCCATTTTGAAAGGGGTGATTGGGGGCACCATATATTTT. Translating gives CASSSILKGVIGGTIYF.

V gene TRBV5-6 combines with J gene TRBJ2-3; weak D call: TRBD2 (5 bases). Germline V gene lookup returns CDR1 SGHDT and CDR2 YYEEEE. The germline V and J ends were trimmed by 5 bases and 4 bases, with 17 bases remaining between them. CDR3 length: 15 amino acids. CDR3 region: CASRVLGLAADTQYF. The DNA for the CDR3 is TGTGCCAGCAGAGTCCTCGGGCTAGCTGCAGATACGCAGTATTTT.

This CDR3 reads CASSPAGYNEQFF. The CDR3, as DNA: TGTGCCAGCAGCCCTGCGGGATACAATGAGCAGTTCTTC. The chain combines TRBV12-3 or TRBV12-4 with TRBJ2-1, with D perhaps TRBD2 (6 bases). V was trimmed by 6 bases and J by 4 bases, leaving 10 bases between them. This CDR3 contains 13 residues.

V gene TRBV18 combines with J gene TRBJ1-5, with D unclear. Trimming stripped 0 bases from V and 2 bases from J, with 11 bases between. The CDR3 is 16 residues long. The germline CDR1 and CDR2 sequences are KGHSH and LQKENI. Written as DNA, the CDR3 is TGTGCCAGCTCACCACCGTCGAGCCTACGCAATCAGCCCCAGCATTTT. This sequence encodes CASSPPSSLRNQPQHF.

V and J are TRBV6-2 or TRBV6-3 and TRBJ2-1; perhaps TRBD1 as D (5 bases). This CDR3 comprises 16 residues. The germline V gene encodes CDR1 MNHEY and CDR2 SVGEGT. V was trimmed by 0 bases and J by 1 base, leaving 10 bases between them. The CDR3 DNA is TGTGCCAGCAGTTACTCTGGGGCTGGGTCCTACAATGAGCAGTTCTTC. Translating it yields CASSYSGAGSYNEQFF.

The J gene is TRBJ1-1, the V gene TRBV27, with 9 nucleotides matching TRBD1. Germline V gene data show CDR1 as MNHEY and CDR2 as SMNVEV (reference sequence). V shed 3 bases, J shed 0 bases, and the junction held 2 bases outside the gene matches. CDR3 length equals 15 residues. DNA for the CDR3: TGTGCCAGCAGTTTCACAGGGGGCCTGAACACTGAAGCTTTCTTT. It specifies CASSFTGGLNTEAFF.

The chain combines TRBV2 with TRBJ2-5; D tentatively reads TRBD1 or TRBD2 (6 bases each). Germline V gene lookup returns CDR1 SNHLY and CDR2 FYNNEI. This CDR3 contains 15 residues. The V end was cut by 5 bases, the J end by 5 bases, with 18 bases between. The CDR3 nucleotides read TGTGCCAGCAGTTTTTCCCCGGGGGCGGAGGAGACCCAGTACTTC. As protein: CASSFSPGAEETQYF.

The chain combines TRBV9 with TRBJ2-2, with 10 bases lining up with TRBD2. CDR1 is SGDLS and CDR2 is YYNGEE in the germline V gene. Unmatched junction bases numbered 8, after V lost 6 bases and J lost 0 bases. The CDR3 runs 17 residues. The CDR3 is CASTLSAGGPNTGELFF. For the CDR3, the DNA is TGTGCCAGCACCCTTTCAGCGGGGGGGCCGAACACCGGGGAGCTGTTTTTT.

The chain carries TRBV7-8 and TRBJ2-7; no reliable D call. Germline V CDR1 and CDR2: SGHVS, FQNEAQ. The CDR3 length is 13 residues. The V end lost 3 bases, the J end lost 3 bases, and 9 bases lay between the germline ends. DNA of the CDR3: TGTGCCAGCAGCTTTGGCAACTACTACGAGCAGTACTTC. Translated: CASSFGNYYEQYF.